This TCR beta chain was documented in a study of regulatory T cells in long-lasting Graves disease. Study-wide background: Persistent Graves' disease required over 5 years of antithyroid drugs and positive TSH receptor antibodies.

The CDR3 sequence is 13 residues long. The V end was cut by 2 bases, the J end by 4 bases, with 9 bases between. Germline CDR1 is SGHTA and CDR2 is FQGNSA. As to time point: persistent/refractory GD, antithyroid drugs over 5 years with positive TRAb. The TCR library was made from RNA that had been extracted from PBMCs in TRIzol. Building of the TCR beta libraries involved iRepertoire HTBI primers and Arm-PCR of CDR3 regions. TCRdb processed the multiplex PCR reads anew with MiXCR; each CDR3 protein has one entry. The sample lists roughly 450,000 distinct CDR3 sequences; roughly 22% were seen once. The sample holds many counts of this clonotype.

The receptor's source is a female donor with Graves disease. This material consisted of peripheral blood mononuclear cells (PBMCs), taken when the disease was refractory, from a patient treated with antithyroid drugs. The V and J genes are TRBV7-2 and TRBJ2-7; D possibly corresponds to TRBD2 (5 bases). The chain's CDR3 is CASSLTRGYEQYF. For the CDR3, the DNA is TGTGCCAGCAGCTTAACTAGAGGTTACGAGCAGTACTTC.